This T cell receptor (beta chain) was sequenced for a study of T cells expressing NK-cell markers. Points from the study as a whole: Certain NKG2C+ T cell clones were expanded, and their HCMV specificity remained unclear. In roughly six donors, dominant NKG2C+ clonotypes were roughly 1.0-7.5% of CD8+ T cells.

This CDR3 region has 15 residues. Germline-derived CDR1 and CDR2 are MDHEN and SYDVKM. 5'RACE template switching with UMIs generated TCR beta cDNA. Following a re-call of the 5' RACE reads, TCRdb has one entry per CDR3 protein and lacks DNA. The data show about 140,000 distinct CDR3 sequences, and the top ten clones hold about 12%. Points on this clonotype: Its matching antigen is unknown.

This TCR came from a man between 18 and 29 years old in good health. Material: blood T cells: a sorted CD56 or NKG2C T cell subset, CD4+ or CD8+ T cells, or bulk PBMC T cells (not recorded which). The gene calls are TRBV28 and TRBJ2-1; with no DNA, the TCRdb D assignment of TRBD1 cannot be verified. The CDR3 region is CASTGAGHQYNEQFF.